This entry lists 24 T cell receptor beta chains sequenced from one sample in a study of OX40 agonist ivuxolimab in advanced cancers. TCRdb's copy holds only in-frame clones and misses some; the assay was immunoSEQ multiplex PCR. The table lists under 85,000 clones, about nine tenths of them singletons. This material consisted of CD4+ or CD8+ T cells sorted from blood, taken in a trial of the OX40 agonist ivuxolimab. All receptors come from an adult with an advanced solid tumor such as melanoma, head and neck, liver or kidney cancer.

The chain recombines TRBV15 with TRBJ2-1; a weak D match, TRBD2 (5 bases). This CDR3 comprises 14 residues. Germline CDR1 is LNHNV and CDR2 is YYDKDF (reference sequence). V dropped 3 bases and J dropped 7 bases, with 13 bases sitting between them. The CDR3 spells CATSREHRGNEQFF. DNA of the CDR3: TGTGCCACCAGCAGGGAACATCGAGGGAATGAGCAGTTCTTC.

This clone showed up just a few times. The V gene is TRBV2, the J gene TRBJ1-4, with no clear D. The CDR3 loop spans 12 amino acids. CDR1 and CDR2 from the germline V gene are SNHLY and FYNNEI. V was trimmed by 8 bases and J by 8 bases, leaving 12 bases between them. The DNA of the CDR3 is TGTGCCAGCTCTCAGCCTCGGGAAAAACTGTTTTTT. Its protein product is CASSQPREKLFF.

V and J are TRBV5-4 and TRBJ1-2, with D tentatively TRBD1 (6 bases). V was clipped by 3 bases and J by 2 bases, with 11 bases between them. The CDR3 totals 14 residues. Germline V gives CDR1 SGHNT, CDR2 YYREEE (reference sequence). The CDR3 DNA reads as TGTGCCAGCAGCTCCATAACAGGGAACTATGGCTACACCTTC. Translated, it gives CASSSITGNYGYTF.

This clone has just one count. The chain employs TRBV7-9 and TRBJ2-1; no definite D call. The CDR3 covers 12 residues. Trimming took 1 base from V and 8 from J, leaving 6 bases between them. CDR1 and CDR2 from the germline V gene are SEHNR and FQNEAQ (reference sequence). Here the CDR3 reads CASSLVSDEQFF. In DNA form, the CDR3 reads TGTGCCAGCAGCTTAGTCAGCGATGAGCAGTTCTTC.

In DNA form, the CDR3 reads TGTGCCAGCTCACCACCGGCAGGACGGGACAGGGTCTCCGAGCAGTACTTC. It translates to CASSPPAGRDRVSEQYF. The chain is built from TRBV18 and TRBJ2-7; 9 bases line up with TRBD1. The V gene's germline CDR1 is KGHSH and CDR2 LQKENI. The J segment lost 6 bases and the V segment lost 0 bases, leaving 12 bases of the junction unmatched. This CDR3 is 17 amino acids long.

This rearrangement joins TRBV19 to TRBJ2-1, with TRBD2 matching 8 bases. V gave up 3 bases and J gave up 0 bases; unmatched junction bases: 4. Looked up from germline, CDR1 is LNHDA and CDR2 is SQIVND (reference sequence). The CDR3 has 16 amino acids. The DNA for the CDR3 is TGTGCCAGTAGTATTGTTAGCGGGGACTCCTACAATGAGCAGTTCTTC. Protein product: CASSIVSGDSYNEQFF.

The rearrangement joins TRBV7-9 to TRBJ2-5, with D maybe TRBD1 (6 bases). Germline CDR1 SEHNR, CDR2 FQNEAQ (reference sequence). V lost 11 bases and J 2 bases, leaving 18 bases between the germline ends. This CDR3 has 14 amino acids. DNA for the CDR3: TGTGCCCTAGGGGGTGGTTGGTCGCAAGAGACCCAGTACTTC. It encodes CALGGGWSQETQYF.

V is TRBV2 and J is TRBJ2-3; perhaps TRBD2 as D (6 bases). The length of the CDR3 is 12 residues. CDR1 is SNHLY and CDR2 is FYNNEI in the germline V gene. V dropped 6 bases and J dropped 6 bases, with 10 bases sitting between them. The CDR3 is CASSGRADTQYF. CDR3 bases: TGTGCCAGCAGCGGGAGAGCCGATACGCAGTATTTT.

This chain connects TRBV7-2 to TRBJ1-1; D is uncertain. The germline CDR1 and CDR2 sequences are SGHTA and FQGNSA. The V end was cut by 2 bases, the J end by 0 bases, with 4 bases between. This CDR3 region has 13 residues. CDR3: CASSLSVNTEAFF. The CDR3 nucleotides read TGTGCCAGCAGCTTATCCGTGAACACTGAAGCTTTCTTT. The whole variable domain, filled in from reference TRBV7-2 and TRBJ1-1, reads GAGVSQSPSNKVTEKGKDVELRCDPISGHTALYWYRQSLGQGLEFLIYFQGNSAPDKSGLPSDRFSAERTGGSVSTLTIQRTQQEDSAVYLCASSLSVNTEAFFGQGTRLTVV.

This clone was counted only a few times. The chain recombines TRBV21-1 with TRBJ2-3; TRBD2 reflects the table's D call only, with no check against the DNA. TRBV21-1 is an annotated pseudogene. The CDR3 covers 15 residues. Here the CDR3 DNA reads TGTGCCAGCAGAGGGACTAGCGGGGGAACAGATACGCAGTATTTT. Its protein is CASRGTSGGTDTQYF.

The chain combines TRBV10-3 with TRBJ2-4; the match to TRBD1 covers 8 bases. CDR1 and CDR2 from the germline V gene are ENHRY and SYGVKD. J lost 1 base, V lost 3 bases, and 11 bases had no gene match. The CDR3 loop spans 18 amino acids. CDR3 sequence: CAISDRGQGGLAKNIQYF. CDR3 coding DNA: TGTGCCATCAGTGATAGAGGACAGGGCGGTTTGGCCAAAAACATTCAGTACTTC.

The chain links TRBV2 to TRBJ2-2; 9 bases line up with TRBD2. J was trimmed by 1 base and V by 1 base; bases with no gene match: 4. The V gene's germline CDR1 is SNHLY and CDR2 FYNNEI. The CDR3 covers 17 residues. The CDR3 nucleotides read TGTGCCAGCAGTGAAGGGGCTAGCGGGGTGAACACCGGGGAGCTGTTTTTT. As protein: CASSEGASGVNTGELFF.

This chain links TRBV5-1 with TRBJ2-1, with D perhaps matching TRBD2 (6 bases). Germline assignment: CDR1 SGHRS and CDR2 YFSETQ. The CDR3 spans 14 residues. Trimming pared 4 bases from V and 6 bases from J, leaving 14 bases between. The CDR3 loop reads CASSRGTLGNEQFF. The CDR3 nucleotides read TGCGCCAGCAGCCGGGGGACTTTAGGCAATGAGCAGTTCTTC.

This chain links TRBV11-3 with TRBJ2-7; no firm D call. Germline lookup yields CDR1 SGHNT and CDR2 YENEEA. CDR3 length: 15 amino acids. Trimming stripped 5 bases from V and 0 bases from J, with 14 bases between. The CDR3 loop is CASSQRHSGSYEQYF. Here the CDR3 DNA reads TGTGCCAGCAGCCAACGACACTCCGGCTCCTACGAGCAGTACTTC.

The J gene is TRBJ2-3, the V gene TRBV7-3; 8 nucleotides agree with TRBD1. Trimming at V came to 5 bases and at J to 6 bases, leaving 7 bases not matched to a gene. Germline V gene data show CDR1 as SGHTA and CDR2 as FQGTGA. CDR3 size: 14 residues. CDR3 coding DNA: TGTGCCAGCAGCCAGGGACAGGCGAAGGATACGCAGTATTTT. Amino acids: CASSQGQAKDTQYF.

In this sample, this clone turned up once. V and J are TRBV30 and TRBJ2-1, with TRBD2 matching over 10 bases. The CDR3 loop spans 14 amino acids. Germline CDR1 and CDR2: GTSNPN and SVGIG (reference sequence). The V gene end was trimmed by 3 bases and the J gene end by 7 bases; junction bases not matched to a gene: 6. For the CDR3, the DNA is TGTGCCTGGAGCTCCGATAGCGGGAGGAATGAGCAGTTCTTC. Protein sequence: CAWSSDSGRNEQFF.

This chain links TRBV7-8 with TRBJ2-3, with a possible D match to TRBD1 (5 bases). The CDR3 has 14 residues. Germline V lookup: CDR1 SGHVS, CDR2 FQNEAQ. Between the trimmed V and J ends, which lost 5 bases and 0 bases, there was a span of 9 bases. As DNA, the CDR3 is TGTGCCAGCAGCCAAAGACAGAGCACAGATACGCAGTATTTT. This codes for CASSQRQSTDTQYF. Filled out from reference TRBV7-8 and TRBJ2-3, the complete variable domain reads GAGVSQSPRYKVAKRGQDVALRCDPISGHVSLFWYQQALGQGPEFLTYFQNEAQLDKSGLPSDRFFAERPEGSVSTLKIQRTQQEDSAVYLCASSQRQSTDTQYFGPGTRLTVL.

The chain has TRBV25-1 and TRBJ1-4, with no clear D. This CDR3 contains 11 residues. Germline V gene lookup returns CDR1 MGHDK and CDR2 SYGVNS. Trimming cost V 4 bases and J 7 bases, with 4 bases left between them. The CDR3 DNA reads TGTGCCAGCAGTGTCTTTGAAAAACTGTTTTTT. Translating gives CASSVFEKLFF.

The chain has TRBV2 and TRBJ2-5; TRBD2 matches 8 bases. Trimming cost V 6 bases and J 5 bases; bases outside gene matches: 8. Germline assignment: CDR1 SNHLY and CDR2 FYNNEI. CDR3 length equals 14 residues. The CDR3 nucleotides are TGTGCCAGCAGACCGGGACTAGGGGCGGAGACCCAGTACTTC. Translation gives CASRPGLGAETQYF.

The sample holds a few counts of this clone. V is TRBV6-6 and J is TRBJ1-2; no definite D call. The ends were cut back, 7 bases at V and 2 bases at J, with 11 bases in the middle. Germline assignment: CDR1 MNHNY and CDR2 SVGAGI (reference sequence). The length of the CDR3 is 13 residues. The CDR3 here is CASTPGVNYGYTF. The DNA for the CDR3 is TGTGCCAGCACCCCCGGAGTGAACTATGGCTACACCTTC.

This chain's CDR3 is CATSRDLIRGRDNEQFF. CDR3 in DNA: TGTGCCACCAGCAGAGATCTAATCCGGGGGAGGGACAATGAGCAGTTCTTC. This chain joins TRBV15 and TRBJ2-1, with TRBD2 matching over 7 bases. Trimming cost V 0 bases and J 5 bases; bases outside gene matches: 10. Germline CDR1 and CDR2: LNHNV and YYDKDF (reference sequence). The CDR3 loop spans 17 amino acids.

This sequence joins TRBV6-5 and TRBJ2-7, with 8 bases aligning to TRBD1. Germline-derived CDR1 and CDR2 are MNHEY and SVGAGI. With 6 bases clipped from V and 0 bases from J, the junction kept 1 base outside the gene matches. This CDR3 has 13 amino acids. CDR3 loop: CASRGTGSYEQYF. The CDR3 coding sequence is TGTGCCAGCAGGGGGACAGGCTCCTACGAGCAGTACTTC.

The chain couples TRBV11-2 to TRBJ1-4; the D is unclear. CDR3 length: 16 residues. The V end lost 1 base, the J end lost 4 bases, and 13 bases lay between the germline ends. The germline CDR1 and CDR2 sequences are SGHAT and FQNNGV. The chain's CDR3 is CASSLGTVTVNEKLFF. For the CDR3, the DNA is TGTGCCAGCAGCTTAGGGACGGTAACGGTTAATGAAAAACTGTTTTTT.

The table lists this clone with a count of one. This chain links TRBV10-3 with TRBJ2-5; D possibly corresponds to TRBD1 (6 bases). The V gene lost 4 bases and the J gene lost 3 bases, with 9 bases spanning the gap. The V gene's germline CDR1 is ENHRY and CDR2 SYGVKD. The CDR3 is 13 amino acids. CDR3 sequence reads: CAISVYREETQYF. In DNA form, the CDR3 reads TGTGCCATCAGTGTTTACAGGGAAGAGACCCAGTACTTC.